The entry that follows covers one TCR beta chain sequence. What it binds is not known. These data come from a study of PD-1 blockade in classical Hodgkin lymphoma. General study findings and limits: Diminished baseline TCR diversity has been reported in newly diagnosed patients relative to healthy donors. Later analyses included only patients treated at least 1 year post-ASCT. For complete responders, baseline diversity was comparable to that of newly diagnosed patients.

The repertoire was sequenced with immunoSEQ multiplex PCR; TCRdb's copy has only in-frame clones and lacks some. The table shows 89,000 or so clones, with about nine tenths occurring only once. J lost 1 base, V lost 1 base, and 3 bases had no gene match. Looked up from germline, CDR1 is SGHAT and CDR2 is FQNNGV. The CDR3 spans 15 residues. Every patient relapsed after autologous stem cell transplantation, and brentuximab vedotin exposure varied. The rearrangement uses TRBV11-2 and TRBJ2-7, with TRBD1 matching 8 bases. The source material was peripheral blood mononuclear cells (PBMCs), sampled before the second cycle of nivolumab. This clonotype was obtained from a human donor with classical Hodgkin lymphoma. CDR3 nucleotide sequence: TGTGCCAGCAGCTTAGGACAGGGGAGTTCCTACGAGCAGTACTTC. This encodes CASSLGQGSSYEQYF.